Listed below are T cell receptor beta chains from one sample, sequenced in a study of T cell changes during pregnancy in multiple sclerosis. Profiling relied on immunoSEQ multiplex PCR, and the TCRdb table lists in-frame clones only, not all of them. The sample gives more than 30,000 clones, around 90% of which show up once; approximately 0.5% is in the top ten. The sequencing used CD4+ T cells from peripheral blood mononuclear cells, collected in the third trimester of pregnancy. Receptors originate from a female donor in good health, enrolled as a control in a pregnancy study. Both conserved end residues are part of each CDR3. The order of the fields is J gene, V gene, CDR3 protein.

j_call: TRBJ1-5; v_call: TRBV19; cdr3_aa: CASTIPEVNQPQHF
j_call: TRBJ2-7; v_call: TRBV15; cdr3_aa: CATSSPGQREYEQYF
j_call: TRBJ1-1; v_call: TRBV5-5; cdr3_aa: CASSLPQDSYNTEAFF
j_call: TRBJ1-1; v_call: TRBV15; cdr3_aa: CATLPSGRRPEAFF
j_call: TRBJ1-1; v_call: TRBV7-2; cdr3_aa: CASSSQGRRTEAFF
j_call: TRBJ2-5; v_call: TRBV6-6; cdr3_aa: CASSRGQRGGETQYF
j_call: TRBJ2-7; v_call: TRBV27; cdr3_aa: CASRTKRETYEQYF
j_call: TRBJ2-1; v_call: TRBV7-6; cdr3_aa: CASSLDGSYNEQFF
j_call: TRBJ2-7; v_call: TRBV6-5; cdr3_aa: CASSPPGDWGYEQYF
j_call: TRBJ2-3; v_call: TRBV2; cdr3_aa: CASSLSRGVDTQYF
j_call: TRBJ1-1; v_call: TRBV6-1; cdr3_aa: CASSELEGKTEAFF
j_call: TRBJ1-4; v_call: TRBV30; cdr3_aa: CAWRASGAVEKLFF
j_call: TRBJ1-4; v_call: TRBV19; cdr3_aa: CATRETGGNEKLFF
j_call: TRBJ2-7; v_call: TRBV7-2; cdr3_aa: CASSSQGVAYEQYF
j_call: TRBJ1-1; v_call: TRBV19; cdr3_aa: CASRETGGEFAKAFF
j_call: TRBJ1-1; v_call: TRBV7-6; cdr3_aa: CASSHARRNTEAFF
j_call: TRBJ1-2; v_call: TRBV9; cdr3_aa: CASSFITGGAGGYTF
j_call: TRBJ1-2; v_call: TRBV30; cdr3_aa: CAWSGQWGGGYTF
j_call: TRBJ2-1; v_call: TRBV19; cdr3_aa: CASSLGTAFHGEQFF
j_call: TRBJ1-2; v_call: TRBV5-4; cdr3_aa: CASARTGDYGYTF
j_call: TRBJ2-5; v_call: TRBV5-5; cdr3_aa: CASSFVLAAETQYF
j_call: TRBJ2-7; v_call: TRBV4-1; cdr3_aa: CASSQVRTDTQYEQYF
j_call: TRBJ2-7; v_call: TRBV6-1; cdr3_aa: CASSEGGQTDEQYF
j_call: TRBJ2-2; v_call: TRBV6-5; cdr3_aa: CASSYLNLANTGELFF
j_call: TRBJ2-7; v_call: TRBV5-1; cdr3_aa: CASSSQVAVAGEGKQYF
j_call: TRBJ2-7; v_call: TRBV5-1; cdr3_aa: CASSLASGGPYEQYF
j_call: TRBJ2-2; v_call: TRBV6-4; cdr3_aa: CASRAGGSTGELFF
j_call: TRBJ1-5; v_call: TRBV11-3; cdr3_aa: CASSSGQGAGQPQHF
j_call: TRBJ1-2; v_call: TRBV6-6; cdr3_aa: CASSTGQGADYGYTF
j_call: TRBJ2-2; v_call: TRBV11-2; cdr3_aa: CASSLGAGGRTGELFF
j_call: TRBJ2-2; v_call: TRBV7-2; cdr3_aa: CASSLVGGANTGELFF
j_call: TRBJ2-1; v_call: TRBV10-3; cdr3_aa: CAISVSGVNEQFF
j_call: TRBJ2-3; v_call: TRBV18; cdr3_aa: CASSLQGAGDTQYF
j_call: TRBJ1-5; v_call: TRBV19; cdr3_aa: CASSRAGQGNQPQHF
j_call: TRBJ1-5; v_call: TRBV30; cdr3_aa: CAWSPTGNQPQHF
j_call: TRBJ2-1; v_call: TRBV2; cdr3_aa: CASHVGGRDNEQFF
j_call: TRBJ2-2; v_call: TRBV4-3; cdr3_aa: CASSQEQTSTGELFF
j_call: TRBJ1-4; v_call: TRBV6-5; cdr3_aa: CASRTSGTGYEKLFF
j_call: TRBJ2-5; v_call: TRBV5-1; cdr3_aa: CASSPGLAGATGETQYF
j_call: TRBJ1-2; v_call: TRBV7-8; cdr3_aa: CASRGGQEGDGYTF
j_call: TRBJ1-1; v_call: TRBV2; cdr3_aa: CASSVAGSNTEAFF
j_call: TRBJ1-5; v_call: TRBV5-1; cdr3_aa: CASSIDRSPNQPQHF
j_call: TRBJ1-5; v_call: TRBV19; cdr3_aa: CASSIRGDLGSNQPQHF
j_call: TRBJ1-5; v_call: TRBV6-6; cdr3_aa: CASTYAEGNQPQHF
j_call: TRBJ2-3; v_call: TRBV10-3; cdr3_aa: CAIRRTDTQYF
j_call: TRBJ1-1; v_call: TRBV18; cdr3_aa: CATIQDTEAFF
j_call: TRBJ1-1; v_call: TRBV5-5; cdr3_aa: CASSFEQLNTEAFF
j_call: TRBJ2-1; v_call: TRBV5-4; cdr3_aa: CASSLEGQGVRNEQFF
j_call: TRBJ2-1; v_call: TRBV6-1; cdr3_aa: CASSEASISDNEQFF
j_call: TRBJ1-2; v_call: TRBV7-9; cdr3_aa: CASSLVAGLNGYTF
j_call: TRBJ2-3; v_call: TRBV15; cdr3_aa: CATSRDRGGTQYF
j_call: TRBJ2-5; v_call: TRBV4-1; cdr3_aa: CASSQGPSGVEGTQYF
j_call: TRBJ1-6; v_call: TRBV7-2; cdr3_aa: CASRLSNSPLHF
j_call: TRBJ1-1; v_call: TRBV12-5; cdr3_aa: CASGLQLLNTEAFF
j_call: TRBJ1-3; v_call: TRBV9; cdr3_aa: CASSETFTGSGNTIYF
j_call: TRBJ2-1; v_call: TRBV18; cdr3_aa: CASSPGLAGNNEQFF
j_call: TRBJ2-1; v_call: TRBV7-2; cdr3_aa: CASSVGQGANEQFF
j_call: TRBJ1-5; v_call: TRBV30; cdr3_aa: CAWSVPGRGNQPQHF
j_call: TRBJ2-2; v_call: TRBV6-6; cdr3_aa: CASSTQGPNTGELFF
j_call: TRBJ2-2; v_call: TRBV19; cdr3_aa: CASSGDERGGPGELFF